These T cell receptor beta chains were read from a single sample in a study of beta chain features in type 1 diabetes. This table comes from immunoSEQ multiplex PCR, and its TCRdb copy is limited to in-frame clones, with some not included. The table records around 46,000 clones, roughly 40% of them present only once. The specimen sequenced was stem cell memory CD4+ T cells from blood. The origin of the receptors is a man younger than 40 with type 1 diabetes. The CDR3 runs from the conserved cysteine through the conserved F or W. Each record gives: J gene, clone size, D gene, V gene, CDR3 DNA, CDR3 protein. The D gene is left open where the match is weak. Some rows mark clone size as missing; the rest say once, few, many or name a class of expanded clone.

TRBJ1-1 . . TRBV6-5 TGTGCCAGCAGTTACCCGGGCAGGGCGAACACTGAAGCTTTCTTT CASSYPGRANTEAFF
TRBJ2-1 few TRBD2 TRBV11-2 TGTGCCAGCAGCTTTAGCGGGAGGCCCTACAATGAGCAGTTCTTC CASSFSGRPYNEQFF
TRBJ2-7 . TRBD2 TRBV9 TGTGCCAGCAGCGTTGGACTAGAGAGGGACGAGCAGTACTTC CASSVGLERDEQYF
TRBJ1-1 . TRBD1 TRBV19 TGTGCCAGTAGTCCATGGGGGACAGACACTGAAGCTTTCTTT CASSPWGTDTEAFF
TRBJ2-3 once . TRBV7-9 TGTGCCAGCAGCTTTTCAGGGGTTTCAGATACGCAGTATTTT CASSFSGVSDTQYF
TRBJ2-1 . TRBD2 TRBV7-9 TGTGCCAGCAGCTTACGGGGGGGTCCACTCAATGAGCAGTTCTTC CASSLRGGPLNEQFF
TRBJ1-2 few . TRBV7-2 TGTGCCAGCAGCTTAGCCGGGGAGGATGGCTACACCTTC CASSLAGEDGYTF
TRBJ2-2 . . TRBV11-2 TGTGCCAGCAGCATGAGGGCCAGAGCGACCGGGGAGCTGTTTTTT CASSMRARATGELFF
TRBJ2-7 . TRBD2 TRBV27 TGTGCCAGCAGTTCCGGACTAGCGGGACCGACCTACGAGCAGTACTTC CASSSGLAGPTYEQYF
TRBJ2-7 . TRBD2 TRBV7-2 TGTGCCAGCAGTTTGGGACTAGCGGGAAATTCCTACGAGCAGTACTTC CASSLGLAGNSYEQYF
TRBJ1-1 . . TRBV18 TGTGCCAGCTCAATAACAGGGCAAGACACTGAAGCTTTCTTT CASSITGQDTEAFF
TRBJ1-2 . . TRBV5-4 TGTGCCAGCAGCTCGCCCAGGGATGGCTACACCTTC CASSSPRDGYTF
TRBJ1-3 . . TRBV7-2 TGTGCCAGCAGCTTAGGAACCGGGGTTGGAAACACCATATATTTT CASSLGTGVGNTIYF
TRBJ1-1 . . TRBV19 TGTGCCAGTAGTATAGCGAGCCTGAACACTGAAGCTTTCTTT CASSIASLNTEAFF
TRBJ2-4 few . TRBV28 TGTGCCAGTACCCCCTGGGCAGGGGCGGACATTCAGTACTTC CASTPWAGADIQYF
TRBJ2-1 . TRBD2 TRBV14 TGTGCCAGCAGCCTCGGGACTACCGGCAATGAGCAGTTCTTC CASSLGTTGNEQFF
TRBJ1-5 . . TRBV30 TGTGCCTGGTCGCTCCGGGGTTTAAGAAGTAGCAATCAGCCCCAGCATTTT CAWSLRGLRSSNQPQHF
TRBJ1-2 few . TRBV7-2 TGTGCCAGCAGCCCGCAGGGGTATGGCTACACCTTC CASSPQGYGYTF
TRBJ1-2 . . TRBV7-2 TGTGCCAGCAGTATCAGTTACCTTAACTATGGCTACACCTTC CASSISYLNYGYTF
TRBJ2-1 . TRBD2 TRBV7-9 TGTGCCAGCAGCCAAGATCTAGCGGGAGGGCTTAATGAGCAGTTCTTC CASSQDLAGGLNEQFF
TRBJ2-7 few TRBD1 TRBV7-2 TGTGCCAGCAGCGCAGGACGGCCAGGGGGTCACGAGCAGTACTTC CASSAGRPGGHEQYF
TRBJ1-1 few . TRBV18 TGTGCCAGCTCACTGACAGTATTGAACACTGAAGCTTTCTTT CASSLTVLNTEAFF
TRBJ1-5 . . TRBV18 TGTGCCAGCTCAGCCCAGGGGCATCAGCCCCAGCATTTT CASSAQGHQPQHF
TRBJ2-2 . . TRBV21-1 TGTGCCAGCAGCAACAGGGCCGGGGAGCTGTTTTTT CASSNRAGELFF
TRBJ2-1 . . TRBV5-1 TGCGCCAGCAGCTTGGATGCGGAGTACAATGAGCAGTTCTTC CASSLDAEYNEQFF
TRBJ1-4 . . TRBV28 TGTGCCAGCAGTTTCCCCAGGGGAGAGACTAATGAAAAACTGTTTTTT CASSFPRGETNEKLFF
TRBJ2-1 . TRBD2 TRBV7-2 TGTGCCAGCAGCGCAACCGGGACTAGCGGGAGCGGGTTCTTC CASSATGTSGSGFF
TRBJ1-1 . . TRBV7-6 TGTGCCAGCAGCTTAGGGCCCGGGGGGGACACTGAAGCTTTCTTT CASSLGPGGDTEAFF
TRBJ2-7 . . TRBV5-1 TGCGCCAGCAGCTTGGGCACCAGCTCCTACGAGCAGTACTTC CASSLGTSSYEQYF
TRBJ1-2 . TRBD1 TRBV29-1 TGCAGCGTGGGCAGGGGGCGGACTCAGAAGGGCTACACCTTC CSVGRGRTQKGYTF
TRBJ2-7 . . TRBV18 TGTGCCAGCTCACCAACGCTAGCCCCCTCCTACGAGCAGTACTTC CASSPTLAPSYEQYF
TRBJ2-3 . TRBD1 TRBV7-9 TGTGCCAGCAGCGATCCGACAGGGGTGCCAGATACGCAGTATTTT CASSDPTGVPDTQYF
TRBJ2-1 . . TRBV11-2 TGTGCCAGCAGCTTAATTAGCGGTTCCTACAATGAGCAGTTCTTC CASSLISGSYNEQFF
TRBJ1-5 . . TRBV27 TGTGCCAGCAGTTTAGAGGGCGTCAATCAGCCCCAGCATTTT CASSLEGVNQPQHF
TRBJ1-1 . TRBD1 TRBV7-9 TGTGCCAGCAGCTTTCAGGGGACAGGGAACACTGAAGCTTTCTTT CASSFQGTGNTEAFF